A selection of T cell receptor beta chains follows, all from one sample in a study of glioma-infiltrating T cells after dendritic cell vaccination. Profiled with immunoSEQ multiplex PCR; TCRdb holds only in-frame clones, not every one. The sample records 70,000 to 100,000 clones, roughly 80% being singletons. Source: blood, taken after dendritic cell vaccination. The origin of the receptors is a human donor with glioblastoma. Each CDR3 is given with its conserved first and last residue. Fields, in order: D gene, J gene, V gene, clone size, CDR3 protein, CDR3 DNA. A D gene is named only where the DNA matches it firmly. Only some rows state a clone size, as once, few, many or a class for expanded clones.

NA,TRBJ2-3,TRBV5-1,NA,CASSPRGPTDTQYF,TGCGCCAGCAGCCCGCGGGGGCCCACAGATACGCAGTATTTT
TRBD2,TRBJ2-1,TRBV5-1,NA,CASSLGAGGHNEQFF,TGCGCCAGCAGCTTGGGAGCGGGGGGGCACAATGAGCAGTTCTTC
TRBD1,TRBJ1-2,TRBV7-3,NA,CASSPSRDRNYGYTF,TGTGCCAGCAGTCCCTCCCGGGACAGAAACTATGGCTACACCTTC
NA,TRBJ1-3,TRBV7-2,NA,CASSLISSSGNTIYF,TGTGCCAGCAGCTTAATTTCGTCCTCTGGAAACACCATATATTTT
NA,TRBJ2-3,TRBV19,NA,CASNLGGTTDTQYF,TGTGCCAGTAACCTCGGGGGAACCACAGATACGCAGTATTTT
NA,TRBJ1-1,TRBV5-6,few,CASSYDRRAEAFF,TGTGCCAGCAGTTACGATCGGAGGGCTGAAGCTTTCTTT
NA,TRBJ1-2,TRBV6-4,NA,CASSDSGGSYGYTF,TGTGCCAGCAGTGACTCTGGGGGCTCGTATGGCTACACCTTC
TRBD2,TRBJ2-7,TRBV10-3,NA,CAIRPGTSAYEQYF,TGTGCCATCCGCCCCGGGACTAGCGCCTACGAGCAGTACTTC
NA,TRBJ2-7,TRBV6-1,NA,CASSEGFGGSYEQYF,TGTGCCAGCAGTGAAGGGTTTGGGGGGTCCTACGAGCAGTACTTC
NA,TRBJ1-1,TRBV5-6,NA,CASSLLVTNTEAFF,TGTGCCAGCAGCTTGTTAGTCACTAACACTGAAGCTTTCTTT
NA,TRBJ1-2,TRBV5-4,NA,CASSFVAGNYGYTF,TGTGCCAGCAGCTTCGTTGCAGGCAACTATGGCTACACCTTC
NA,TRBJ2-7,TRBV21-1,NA,CASRHREFRYEQYF,TGTGCCAGCAGGCACAGGGAATTTAGGTACGAGCAGTACTTC
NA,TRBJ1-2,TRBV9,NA,CASSVSTGTYGYTF,TGTGCCAGCAGCGTCTCCACAGGGACCTATGGCTACACCTTC
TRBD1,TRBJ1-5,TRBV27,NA,CASRRGGGQDNQPQHF,TGTGCCAGCAGGAGGGGCGGGGGACAGGATAATCAGCCCCAGCATTTT
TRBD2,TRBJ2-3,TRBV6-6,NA,CASRNLGTRGTDTQYF,TGTGCCAGCAGAAACCTCGGGACTAGGGGCACAGATACGCAGTATTTT
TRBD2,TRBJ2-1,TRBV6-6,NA,CASSASGARNEQFF,TGTGCCAGCAGTGCTAGCGGGGCCCGCAATGAGCAGTTCTTC
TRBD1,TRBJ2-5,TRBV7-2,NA,CASSLVQAAGGGETQYF,TGTGCCAGCAGCTTAGTTCAGGCCGCAGGGGGTGGAGAGACCCAGTACTTC
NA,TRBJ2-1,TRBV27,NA,CASSQGLGQFF,TGTGCCAGCAGTCAGGGTCTTGGGCAGTTCTTC
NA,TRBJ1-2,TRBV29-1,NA,CSVGAQGKGGYTF,TGCAGCGTTGGGGCGCAGGGGAAGGGTGGCTACACCTTC
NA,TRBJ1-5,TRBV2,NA,CASRTGRASNQPQHF,TGTGCCAGCAGGACCGGGAGGGCTAGCAATCAGCCCCAGCATTTT
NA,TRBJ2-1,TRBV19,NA,CASNPEASHEQFF,TGTGCCAGTAATCCCGAGGCAAGCCATGAGCAGTTCTTC
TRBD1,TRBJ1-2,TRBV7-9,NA,CASSRRTGVMGGYTF,TGTGCCAGCAGCCGCAGGACAGGGGTTATGGGTGGCTACACCTTC
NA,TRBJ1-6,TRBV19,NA,CASSPPGGNSPLHF,TGTGCCAGTAGTCCCCCGGGGGGTAATTCACCCCTCCACTTT
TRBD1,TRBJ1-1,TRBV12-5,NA,CASGFRQGADTEAFF,TGTGCTAGTGGTTTTAGGCAGGGGGCAGACACTGAAGCTTTCTTT
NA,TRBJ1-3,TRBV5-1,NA,CASSAGVLSGNTIYF,TGCGCCAGCAGCGCGGGCGTCCTCTCTGGAAACACCATATATTTT
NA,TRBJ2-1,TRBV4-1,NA,CASSQGVVFSYNEQFF,TGCGCCAGCAGCCAAGGCGTGGTATTCTCCTACAATGAGCAGTTCTTC
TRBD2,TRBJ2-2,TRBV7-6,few,CASTPSGGVTGELFF,TGTGCCAGCACCCCAAGCGGGGGCGTCACCGGGGAGCTGTTTTTT
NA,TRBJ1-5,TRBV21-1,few,CASSKDMTNQPQHF,TGTGCCAGCAGCAAGGACATGACCAATCAGCCCCAGCATTTT
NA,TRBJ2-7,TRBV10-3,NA,CAINNSSYEQYF,TGTGCCATCAACAACAGTTCCTACGAGCAGTACTTC
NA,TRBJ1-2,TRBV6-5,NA,CASFGSPGYTF,TGTGCCAGCTTCGGGTCGCCCGGCTACACCTTC
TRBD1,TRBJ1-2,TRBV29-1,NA,CSVNLLGQGYGYTF,TGCAGCGTTAATTTATTAGGACAGGGCTATGGCTACACCTTC
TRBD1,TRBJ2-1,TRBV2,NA,CASSWGQNNEQFF,TGTGCCAGCAGCTGGGGACAGAATAATGAGCAGTTCTTC
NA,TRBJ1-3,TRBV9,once,CASSERGSGTGNTIYF,TGTGCCAGCAGCGAGAGGGGGTCAGGGACTGGAAACACCATATATTTT
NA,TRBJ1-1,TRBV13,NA,CASSRLGGTAFF,TGTGCCAGCAGCCGACTGGGGGGTACAGCTTTCTTT
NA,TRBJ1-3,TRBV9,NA,CASSEGERSGNTIYF,TGTGCCAGCAGCGAGGGGGAGAGGTCTGGAAACACCATATATTTT
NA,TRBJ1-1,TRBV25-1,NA,CASSVTGSTEAFF,TGTGCCAGCAGTGTGACGGGGAGCACTGAAGCTTTCTTT
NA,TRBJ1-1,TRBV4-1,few,CASSPLALGPRMNTEAFF,TGCGCCAGCAGCCCATTGGCCTTGGGCCCCCGGATGAACACTGAAGCTTTCTTT
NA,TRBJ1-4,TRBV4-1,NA,CASSQDPVGYSGEKLFF,TGCGCCAGCAGCCAAGATCCTGTTGGTTATTCAGGCGAAAAACTGTTTTTT
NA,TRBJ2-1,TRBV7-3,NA,CASSSNRDNEQFF,TGTGCCAGCAGCTCCAACAGGGACAATGAGCAGTTCTTC
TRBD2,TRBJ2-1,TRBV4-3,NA,CASSQSGERGYNEQFF,TGCGCCAGCAGCCAAAGTGGGGAGCGGGGGTACAATGAGCAGTTCTTC
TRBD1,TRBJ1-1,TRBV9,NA,CASSGEGGWTEAFF,TGTGCCAGCAGCGGGGAAGGGGGCTGGACTGAAGCTTTCTTT
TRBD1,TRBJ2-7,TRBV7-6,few,CASSLAGTGAHLLYF,TGTGCCAGCAGCTTAGCCGGGACAGGGGCCCACCTGTTGTACTTC
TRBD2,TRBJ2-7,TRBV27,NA,CASSRLAVQFYEQYF,TGTGCCAGCAGTAGACTAGCGGTCCAGTTCTACGAGCAGTACTTC
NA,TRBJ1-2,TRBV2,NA,CASNDGRGAKGYTF,TGTGCCAGCAATGATGGGCGGGGGGCAAAAGGCTACACCTTC
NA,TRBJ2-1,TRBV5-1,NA,CASSETALNEQFF,TGCGCCAGCAGCGAGACAGCGCTCAATGAGCAGTTCTTC
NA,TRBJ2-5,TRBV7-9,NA,CASRLGQETQYF,TGTGCCAGCAGACTAGGCCAAGAGACCCAGTACTTC
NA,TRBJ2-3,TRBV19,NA,CASSIVGMAGTQYF,TGTGCCAGTAGTATAGTCGGCATGGCGGGTACGCAGTATTTT
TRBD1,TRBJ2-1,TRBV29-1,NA,CSVNLRDRGFYEQFF,TGCAGCGTTAACCTCCGGGACAGGGGGTTCTATGAGCAGTTCTTC
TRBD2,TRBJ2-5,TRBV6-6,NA,CASSYGGGGPQETQYF,TGTGCCAGCAGTTACGGGGGCGGGGGGCCCCAAGAGACCCAGTACTTC
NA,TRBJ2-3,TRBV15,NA,CATSRLSGTDTQYF,TGTGCCACCAGCAGACTTAGTGGTACAGATACGCAGTATTTT
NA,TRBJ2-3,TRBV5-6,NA,CASSLVANTQYF,TGTGCCAGCAGCTTGGTGGCAAATACGCAGTATTTT